The 13 T cell receptor beta chains in this list originate from one sample, sequenced in a study of T-cell reconstitution after alpha-beta-depleted transplantation in children. For TCRbeta, the library was prepared with unique molecular identifiers. Each CDR3 protein gets one entry after TCRdb re-called the PCR reads with MiXCR. This sample yields over 70,000 distinct CDR3 sequences, of which roughly an eighth are seen a single time; more than 11% belongs to the top ten. The sequencing here drew on PBMCs from the stem cell graft donor, taken from the stem cell graft. These receptor sequences come from a human donor who donated a stem cell graft to a child with inherited bone marrow failure.

In this sample, this clonotype turned up many times. The genes are TRBV20-1 and TRBJ2-3, with D unclear. Trimming shortened V by 1 base and J by 4 bases, and 15 bases separated the two germline ends. Germline V CDR1 and CDR2: DFQATT, SNEGSKA (reference sequence). The CDR3 consists of 15 residues. The CDR3, as DNA: TGCAGTGCTAGAGTAGGTCTCGCGTTGCCAGATACGCAGTATTTT. Its translation: CSARVGLALPDTQYF.

Worth noting for this clonotype: A much more abundant neighbour one base away suggests this may be a read error. The CDR3 reads CASSHGFTVMNTEAFF. DNA of the CDR3: TGTGCCAGCAGCCACGGGTTCACAGTGATGAACACTGAAGCTTTCTTT. The chain combines TRBV4-2 with TRBJ1-1; unclear D gene. The germline gives CDR1 LGHNA, CDR2 YNFKEQ. V lost 3 bases to trimming and J lost 0 bases, with 14 bases between them. The CDR3 is made up of 16 amino acids.

As to this clonotype: Given a much more abundant clone one base away, this may be a read error. The V and J genes are TRBV20-1 and TRBJ2-1; D not certain. CDR1 DFQATT and CDR2 SNEGSKA come from the germline V gene (reference sequence). The CDR3 consists of 16 residues. The CDR3 region is CCARYRLDTTGNEQFF. The CDR3 DNA sequence: TGCTGTGCTAGGTATCGACTCGACACGACCGGAAATGAGCAGTTCTTC.

This clonotype came up a few times. The chain employs TRBV2 and TRBJ2-3, with TRBD2 identical over 12 bases. Germline assignment: CDR1 SNHLY and CDR2 FYNNEI. CDR3 size: 15 residues. V gave up 6 bases and J gave up 3 bases; unmatched junction bases: 4. CDR3 sequence (DNA): TGTGCCAGCAGACCTAGCGGGAGGGTAACAGATACGCAGTATTTT. Amino acids: CASRPSGRVTDTQYF.

The J gene is TRBJ2-7, the V gene TRBV10-3; 7 bases fit TRBD2. The CDR3 length is 14 residues. In germline, CDR1 is ENHRY, CDR2 SYGVKD. With V trimmed by 4 bases and J by 7 bases, 10 bases remained unmatched. CDR3 coding DNA: TGTGCCATCAGTGTGGCGGGAGCCTACCGGGAGCAGTACTTC. Encoded protein: CAISVAGAYREQYF.

V is TRBV30 and J is TRBJ1-2; weak D call: TRBD1 (6 bases). Trimming took off 4 bases at V and 4 bases at J, with 16 bases between the two ends. The V gene's germline CDR1 is GTSNPN and CDR2 SVGIG (reference sequence). There are 14 residues in the CDR3. In nucleotides, the CDR3 is TGTGCCTGGACCAGGACAGCCAACTCCTATGGCTACACCTTC. Amino acids: CAWTRTANSYGYTF.

The rearrangement joins TRBV3-1 to TRBJ1-6; D might be TRBD1 (5 bases). Deletions cut 11 bases from V and 0 bases from J, with 26 bases between. The CDR3 spans 19 residues. Germline CDR1 LGHDT, CDR2 YNNKEL (reference sequence). Here the CDR3 DNA reads TGTGCCTCCTGCCAAGATGGTCGGGGGAGAGACTCCTATAATTCACCCCTCCACTTT. It translates to CASCQDGRGRDSYNSPLHF.

In this sample, this clonotype turned up a few times. CDR3 amino acids: CSVTPDPRYEQYF. The CDR3 DNA reads as TGCAGCGTTACGCCGGACCCGAGATACGAGCAGTACTTC. This rearrangement joins TRBV29-1 to TRBJ2-7; D is uncertain. In germline, CDR1 is SQVTM, CDR2 ANQGSEA. The V and J ends lost 5 bases and 4 bases respectively, with 15 bases between them. This CDR3 is built from 13 residues.

The chain carries TRBV18 and TRBJ1-1, with no clear D. Trimming shortened V by 2 bases and J by 8 bases, and 15 bases separated the two germline ends. Germline V gives CDR1 KGHSH, CDR2 LQKENI. The CDR3 sequence is 14 residues long. The CDR3 DNA sequence: TGTGCCAGCTCACCAGGTTTCGGGCGGGTGGAAGCTTTCTTT. This codes for CASSPGFGRVEAFF.

In its sample, this clonotype was seen many times. The chain employs TRBV30 and TRBJ2-7; 8 nucleotides line up with TRBD2. CDR1 and CDR2 (germline): GTSNPN, SVGIG (reference sequence). Trimming removed 8 bases from V and 2 bases from J; junction bases left unmatched: 8. The CDR3 spans 13 residues. The CDR3 DNA follows: TGTGCCGTGGCCGGGGGGGGTCCCTACGAGCAGTACTTC. Protein: CAVAGGGPYEQYF.

Note on this clonotype: Sequence at one end of the junction differs from germline and may be a read error. The chain is built from TRBV19 and TRBJ2-2; 8 bases match TRBD1. Per germline, CDR1 LNHDA and CDR2 SQIVND (reference sequence). The CDR3 contains 18 residues. The chain's CDR3 is CASSTLQGVLTKTGELFF. CDR3 sequence (DNA): TGTGCCAGTAGTACCTTACAGGGGGTCCTAACAAAAACCGGGGAGCTTTTTTTT. Using reference TRBV19 and TRBJ2-2 for the parts outside the CDR3, the full variable domain is DGGITQSPKYLFRKEGQNVTLSCEQNLNHDAMYWYRQDPGQGLRLIYYSQIVNDFQKGDIAEGYSVSREKKESFPLTVTSAQKNPTAFYLCASSTLQGVLTKTGELFFGEGSRLTVL.

This clonotype was detected ten times or more. The chain has TRBV7-9 and TRBJ1-3, with TRBD1 matching 8 bases. Germline trimming cut 5 bases from V and 8 bases from J; bases unmatched to any gene: 8. Germline assignment: CDR1 SEHNR and CDR2 FQNEAQ (reference sequence). The length of the CDR3 is 14 residues. The CDR3 loop is CASSPTMTGDTIYF. DNA of the CDR3: TGTGCCAGCAGCCCTACTATGACAGGGGACACCATATATTTT.

This clonotype was counted at least ten times. The CDR3 loop is CASSSRHGGGETQYF. The CDR3 region has the DNA TGTGCCAGCAGCTCAAGGCATGGAGGGGGAGAGACCCAGTACTTC. This sequence joins TRBV7-2 and TRBJ2-5; perhaps D is TRBD1 or TRBD2 (6 bases each). Between the trimmed V and J ends, which lost 4 bases and 4 bases, there was a span of 16 bases. Germline V gives CDR1 SGHTA, CDR2 FQGNSA. The CDR3 is 15 amino acids. The full variable domain, with the rest looked up from reference TRBV7-2 and TRBJ2-5, is GAGVSQSPSNKVTEKGKDVELRCDPISGHTALYWYRQSLGQGLEFLIYFQGNSAPDKSGLPSDRFSAERTGGSVSTLTIQRTQQEDSAVYLCASSSRHGGGETQYFGPGTRLLVL.